The clone carrying this T cell receptor (beta chain) is medium-sized by share. This record comes from a study of blood T cell repertoires in COVID-19. About the research overall: COVID-19 samples from acute and convalescent phases originated in the United States, Italy and Spain.

Clones were read by immunoSEQ multiplex PCR, and TCRdb kept only the in-frame ones, dropping some. The sample has 130,000 or so clones; roughly four fifths are singletons. The source material was peripheral blood. The TCR was taken from a human donor in a cohort sampled during active COVID-19.

The CDR3 DNA is TGCGCCAGCAGCTTGGCCGCAGCGGGGAGCCAAGAGACCCAGTACTTC. This sequence encodes CASSLAAAGSQETQYF. The rearrangement joins TRBV5-1 to TRBJ2-5, with 7 bases lining up with TRBD2. The CDR3 has 16 residues. V was pared by 0 bases and J by 1 base, with 6 bases of the junction left unmatched. From germline, CDR1 is SGHRS and CDR2 YFSETQ.